This T cell receptor beta chain was recovered during a study of CD8+ T cells in alopecia areata. Study findings and constraints: Alopecia totalis/universalis scalp especially showed more expanded CD8+ clones than normal scalp.

The germline V gene has CDR1 SQVTM and CDR2 ANQGSEA. Trimming took off 3 bases at V and 5 bases at J, with 17 bases between the two ends. The length of the CDR3 is 15 residues. Sequencing used cDNA as its template, made by extracting RNA and reverse transcribing it. Assay: immunoSEQ multiplex PCR; the TCRdb copy retains only in-frame clones and omits some. The sample has some 120,000 clones; around 50% are singletons. With regard to this clone: The antigen remains undetermined.

This receptor was obtained from a human donor with alopecia areata. This chain joins TRBV29-1 and TRBJ2-1; D gene uncertain. Sequenced input: NKG2D-low CD8+ T cells sorted from blood. The CDR3 sequence is CSVDGTDHYNNEQFF. CDR3 bases: TGCAGCGTTGATGGAACAGACCATTATAACAATGAGCAGTTCTTC.